Each of the 19 T cell receptor beta chains below was sequenced from the same sample in a study of blood T cell repertoires in COVID-19. Generated by immunoSEQ multiplex PCR, the TCRdb table keeps only in-frame clones and is missing some. The sample carries about 84,000 clones, 75% to 85% recorded once. Sequencing input: peripheral blood. These receptors came from a woman older than 75 with acute or convalescent COVID-19.

The chain links TRBV19 to TRBJ1-2, with unresolved D. CDR1 and CDR2 from the germline V gene are LNHDA and SQIVND (reference sequence). The CDR3 spans 12 residues. V was cut by 5 bases and J by 4 bases, with 8 bases left in between. The CDR3: CASSRSSYGYTF. DNA for the CDR3: TGTGCCAGTAGTCGGAGCAGCTATGGCTACACCTTC.

V is TRBV5-8 and J is TRBJ2-2; TRBD1 is a possible D gene (6 bases). This CDR3 region has 14 residues. Germline CDR1 SGHTS, CDR2 YDEGEE. V was shortened by 4 bases and J by 2 bases, with 9 bases between the two germline ends. The CDR3 sequence is CASSGQLNTGELFF. CDR3 nucleotides: TGTGCCAGCAGCGGACAGTTAAACACCGGGGAGCTGTTTTTT.

This clone came up once. The gene calls are TRBV27 and TRBJ1-5; TRBD1 agrees at 7 bases. The CDR3 length is 17 residues. V shed 3 bases and J 1 base; nucleotides not matched to a gene: 9. Germline V gene data show CDR1 as MNHEY and CDR2 as SMNVEV (reference sequence). The CDR3, as DNA: TGTGCCAGCAGTTTCGTAAAAGGGGGCGCGAGCAATCAGCCCCAGCATTTT. It yields the protein CASSFVKGGASNQPQHF.

A single count supports this clone. The chain employs TRBV7-8 and TRBJ2-5, with a weak D call TRBD1 (5 bases). CDR3 length equals 14 residues. The V gene's germline CDR1 is SGHVS and CDR2 FQNEAQ. Trimming shortened V by 1 base and J by 3 bases, and 9 bases separated the two germline ends. The CDR3 loop reads CASSLGTSKETQYF. The CDR3 DNA reads as TGTGCCAGCAGCTTAGGGACAAGTAAAGAGACCCAGTACTTC.

The V and J genes are TRBV10-3 and TRBJ1-5; D is unresolved. CDR3 length: 13 residues. The V gene's germline CDR1 is ENHRY and CDR2 SYGVKD. The ends were cut back, 8 bases at V and 7 bases at J, with 15 bases in the middle. CDR3 DNA sequence: TGTGCCATCCAGCGGGCGACAAGGCAGCCCCAGCATTTT. It yields the protein CAIQRATRQPQHF.

The chain links TRBV10-2 to TRBJ2-7; 10 bases are a match to TRBD2. CDR1 and CDR2 (germline): WSHSY, SAAADI. The CDR3 has 15 residues. The trim removed 11 bases at V and 8 bases at J, leaving 18 bases unmatched. The CDR3 nucleotides read TGCGCCTCAGCGGGAGGGGGCGGAGGAGTCGTGCAGCAGTACTTC. Amino acids: CASAGGGGGVVQQYF.

This chain links TRBV2 with TRBJ2-2; 8 positions match TRBD2. After removal of 7 bases from V and 1 base from J, the junction contained 5 bases not matched to a gene. CDR1 and CDR2 (germline): SNHLY, FYNNEI. The length of the CDR3 is 15 residues. As DNA, the CDR3 is TGTGCCAGCACCCAGACTAGCGTGAACACCGGGGAGCTGTTTTTT. It codes for CASTQTSVNTGELFF.

V is TRBV24-1 and J is TRBJ2-3; TRBD1 is a possible D gene (6 bases). Germline V CDR1 and CDR2: KGHDR, SFDVKD. Trimming cost V 10 bases and J 4 bases, with 17 bases left between them. The CDR3 runs to 14 residues. CDR3 nucleotides: TGTGCCACTAAAGCAGGGGCTGGGGCAGATACGCAGTATTTT. It is translated as CATKAGAGADTQYF.

The chain employs TRBV7-2 and TRBJ2-1; 10 nucleotides line up with TRBD2. The CDR3 has 16 amino acids. The J segment lost 3 bases and the V segment lost 2 bases, leaving 4 bases of the junction unmatched. In germline, CDR1 is SGHTA, CDR2 FQGNSA. The CDR3 DNA follows: TGTGCCAGCAGCTTACGAGCGGGAGGGTTCTACAATGAGCAGTTCTTC. Translating gives CASSLRAGGFYNEQFF.

The rearrangement joins TRBV7-2 to TRBJ1-5; D call uncertain. CDR1 and CDR2 (germline): SGHTA, FQGNSA. Trimming pared 6 bases from V and 1 base from J, leaving 16 bases between. This CDR3 has 16 residues. CDR3 DNA: TGTGCCAGCAGTCCAGACGGAGGAGGGAGCAATCAGCCCCAGCATTTT. Protein sequence: CASSPDGGGSNQPQHF.

The rearrangement uses TRBV29-1 and TRBJ2-7; D is possibly TRBD1 (5 bases). The CDR3 covers 15 residues. Trimming shortened V by 6 bases and J by 6 bases, and 24 bases separated the two germline ends. Germline CDR1 SQVTM, CDR2 ANQGSEA. CDR3 sequence reads: CSVVRPAGKRLEQYF. The CDR3 DNA sequence: TGCAGCGTCGTACGTCCCGCAGGGAAGCGCCTCGAGCAGTACTTC.

The rearrangement joins TRBV19 to TRBJ2-5, with 7 nucleotides matching TRBD1. Germline-derived CDR1 and CDR2 are LNHDA and SQIVND (reference sequence). Trimming took 3 bases from V and 2 from J; bases not matched to a gene: 3. The CDR3 has 14 residues. The CDR3 here is CASSMRDSQETQYF. In nucleotides, the CDR3 is TGTGCCAGTAGTATGAGGGACAGTCAAGAGACCCAGTACTTC. The full variable domain, rest sourced from reference TRBV19 and TRBJ2-5, is DGGITQSPKYLFRKEGQNVTLSCEQNLNHDAMYWYRQDPGQGLRLIYYSQIVNDFQKGDIAEGYSVSREKKESFPLTVTSAQKNPTAFYLCASSMRDSQETQYFGPGTRLLVL.

The J gene is TRBJ2-7, the V gene TRBV28, with TRBD2 matching 16 bases. The J segment lost 0 bases and the V segment lost 8 bases, leaving 10 bases of the junction unmatched. The CDR3 is made up of 18 amino acids. Germline CDR1 and CDR2: MDHEN and SYDVKM. The CDR3, as DNA: TGTGCCAGCCACCAAGCCGGGACTAGCGGGAGGGGCTCCTACGAGCAGTACTTC. Its translation is CASHQAGTSGRGSYEQYF.

This clone was detected once. V is TRBV5-1 and J is TRBJ2-1; D gene unclear. The ends were cut back, 0 bases at V and 1 base at J, with 5 bases in the middle. The CDR3 spans 14 residues. From germline, CDR1 is SGHRS and CDR2 YFSETQ. CDR3 sequence: CASSLAGSYNEQFF. The CDR3 nucleotides are TGCGCCAGCAGCTTGGCAGGTTCCTACAATGAGCAGTTCTTC.

The rearrangement uses TRBV3-1 (or the pseudogene TRBV3-2) and TRBJ2-5; tentatively, D is TRBD2 (6 bases). Germline V gene lookup returns CDR1 LGHDT and CDR2 YNNKEL (reference sequence). V lost 1 base, J lost 3 bases, and 27 bases lay in between. This CDR3 has 20 residues. The CDR3 coding sequence is TGTGCCAGCAGCCAAGGGCTAGAAAGGGTGGGGGGTAGGATAAAAGAGACCCAGTACTTC. This sequence encodes CASSQGLERVGGRIKETQYF.

This chain links TRBV19 with TRBJ1-4; maybe TRBD1 (6 bases). Germline lookup yields CDR1 LNHDA and CDR2 SQIVND (reference sequence). Trimming took off 4 bases at V and 3 bases at J, with 15 bases between the two ends. The CDR3 is made up of 16 amino acids. The CDR3 sequence is CASSTSSGGPNEKLFF. The CDR3 region has the DNA TGTGCCAGTAGTACAAGCTCCGGGGGGCCTAATGAAAAACTGTTTTTT.

The chain uses TRBV5-1 and TRBJ2-1; 9 nucleotides match TRBD2. The CDR3 length is 14 residues. The junction had 12 bases not matched to a gene; V was cut back by 5 bases and J by 12 bases. The germline V gene encodes CDR1 SGHRS and CDR2 YFSETQ. CDR3 sequence (DNA): TGCGCCAGCAGGGTGGGACTAGCCAAGGAGGGGCAGTTCTTC. It codes for CASRVGLAKEGQFF.

As DNA, the CDR3 is TGTGCCAGCAGCTTAGTACAGGGGGCTTACGAGCAGTACTTC. Its protein product is CASSLVQGAYEQYF. The chain joins TRBV7-2 to TRBJ2-7, with 9 nucleotides matching TRBD1. The CDR3 contains 14 residues. In germline, CDR1 is SGHTA, CDR2 FQGNSA. Losses at the gene ends were 1 base for V and 4 bases for J; bases not matched to a gene: 2.

The chain uses TRBV16 and TRBJ1-2; 7 bases line up with TRBD1. V trimming: 3 bases; J trimming: 0 bases; junction bases outside the gene matches: 4. The length of the CDR3 is 15 residues. Germline loops: CDR1 KGHSY, CDR2 FQNENV. CDR3 coding DNA: TGTGCCAGCAGCCACGACAGGGACCCTAACTATGGCTACACCTTC. Its translation is CASSHDRDPNYGYTF. Complete variable domain (other parts from reference TRBV16 and TRBJ1-2): GEEVAQTPKHLVRGEGQKAKLYCAPIKGHSYVFWYQQVLKNEFKFLISFQNENVFDETGMPKERFSAKCLPNSPCSLEIQATKLEDSAVYFCASSHDRDPNYGYTFGSGTRLTVV.